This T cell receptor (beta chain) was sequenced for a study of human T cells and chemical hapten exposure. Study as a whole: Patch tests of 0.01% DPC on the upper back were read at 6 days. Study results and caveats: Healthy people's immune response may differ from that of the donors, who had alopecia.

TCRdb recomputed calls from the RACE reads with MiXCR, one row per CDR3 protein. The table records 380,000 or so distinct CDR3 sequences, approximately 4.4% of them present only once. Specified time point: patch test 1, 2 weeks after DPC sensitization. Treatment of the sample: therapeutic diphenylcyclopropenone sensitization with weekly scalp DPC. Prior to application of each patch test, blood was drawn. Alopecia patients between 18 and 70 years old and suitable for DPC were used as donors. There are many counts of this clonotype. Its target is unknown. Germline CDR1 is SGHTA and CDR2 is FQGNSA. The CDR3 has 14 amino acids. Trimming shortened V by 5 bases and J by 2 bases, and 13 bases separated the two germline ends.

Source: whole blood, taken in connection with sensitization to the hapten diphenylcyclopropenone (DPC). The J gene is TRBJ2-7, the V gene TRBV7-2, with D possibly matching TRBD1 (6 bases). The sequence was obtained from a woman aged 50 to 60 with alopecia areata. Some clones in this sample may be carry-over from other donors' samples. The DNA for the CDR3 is TGTGCCAGCAGCCAGGGGCCAGGCCCCTACGAGCAGTACTTC. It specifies CASSQGPGPYEQYF.